This T cell receptor (beta chain) was profiled in a study of shared clonotypes between healthy human individuals. Study findings and constraints: Among a few donors, roughly 5% of naive CD4 clonotypes were found in common.

The germline V gene encodes CDR1 MNHEY and CDR2 SMNVEV (reference sequence). This CDR3 comprises 15 residues. Between the trimmed V and J ends, which lost 0 bases and 6 bases, there was a span of 13 bases. The table came from immunoSEQ multiplex PCR; TCRdb's copy has only in-frame clones and leaves some out. The profile shows around 2,000,000 clones, 85% to 95% of them singletons. Concerning this clone itself: What it binds is unknown.

The sequenced sample was naive CD4+ T cells sorted from blood. The subset here: CD45RA+ positively selected. The origin of this receptor is a man in his late teens or twenties in good health. The chain combines TRBV27 with TRBJ2-3; a possible D gene is TRBD1 (6 bases). CDR3 sequence (DNA): TGTGCCAGCAGTTTATCTAGGACAGCCTCGGATACGCAGTATTTT. Its translation is CASSLSRTASDTQYF.